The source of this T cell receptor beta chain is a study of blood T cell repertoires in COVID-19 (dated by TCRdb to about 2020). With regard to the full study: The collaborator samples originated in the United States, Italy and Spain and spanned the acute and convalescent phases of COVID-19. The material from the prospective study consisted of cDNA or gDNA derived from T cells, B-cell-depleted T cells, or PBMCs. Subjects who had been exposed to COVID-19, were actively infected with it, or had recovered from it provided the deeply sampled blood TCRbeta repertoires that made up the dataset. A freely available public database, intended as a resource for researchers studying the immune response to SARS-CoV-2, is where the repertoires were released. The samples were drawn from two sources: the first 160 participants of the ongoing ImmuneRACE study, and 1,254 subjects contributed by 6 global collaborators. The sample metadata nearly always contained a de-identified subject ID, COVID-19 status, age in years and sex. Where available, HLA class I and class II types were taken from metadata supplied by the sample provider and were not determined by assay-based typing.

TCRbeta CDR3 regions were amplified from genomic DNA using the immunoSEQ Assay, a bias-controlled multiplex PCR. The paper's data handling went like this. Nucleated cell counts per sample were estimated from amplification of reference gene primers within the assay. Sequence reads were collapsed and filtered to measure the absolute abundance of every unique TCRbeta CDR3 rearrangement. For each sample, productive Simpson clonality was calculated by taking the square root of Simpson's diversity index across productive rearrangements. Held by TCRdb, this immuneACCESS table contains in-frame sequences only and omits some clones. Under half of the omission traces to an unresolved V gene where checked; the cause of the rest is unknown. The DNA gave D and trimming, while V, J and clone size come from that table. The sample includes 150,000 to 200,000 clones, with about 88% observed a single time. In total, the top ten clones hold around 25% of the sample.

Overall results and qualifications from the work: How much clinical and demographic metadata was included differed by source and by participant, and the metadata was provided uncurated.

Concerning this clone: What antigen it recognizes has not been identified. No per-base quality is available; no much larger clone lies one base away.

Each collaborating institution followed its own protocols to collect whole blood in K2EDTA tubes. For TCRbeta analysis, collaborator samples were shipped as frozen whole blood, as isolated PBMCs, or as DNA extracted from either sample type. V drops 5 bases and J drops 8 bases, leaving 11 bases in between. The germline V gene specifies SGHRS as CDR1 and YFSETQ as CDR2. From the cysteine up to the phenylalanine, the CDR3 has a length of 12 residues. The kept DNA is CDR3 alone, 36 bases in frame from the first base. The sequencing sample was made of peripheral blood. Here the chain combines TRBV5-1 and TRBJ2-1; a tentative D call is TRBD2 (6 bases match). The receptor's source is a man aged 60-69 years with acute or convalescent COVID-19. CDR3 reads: CASRITGDEQFF. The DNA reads TGCGCCAGCAGGATAACGGGGGATGAGCAGTTCTTC.